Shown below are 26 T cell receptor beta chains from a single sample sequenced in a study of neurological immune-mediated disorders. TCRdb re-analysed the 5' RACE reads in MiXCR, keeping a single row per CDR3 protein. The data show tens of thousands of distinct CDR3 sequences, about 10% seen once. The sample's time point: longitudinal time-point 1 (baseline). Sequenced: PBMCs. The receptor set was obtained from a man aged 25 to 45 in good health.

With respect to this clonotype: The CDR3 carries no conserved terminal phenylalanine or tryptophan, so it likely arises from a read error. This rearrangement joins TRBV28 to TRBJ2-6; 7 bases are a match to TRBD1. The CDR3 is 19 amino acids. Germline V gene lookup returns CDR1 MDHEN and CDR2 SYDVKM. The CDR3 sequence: CASSRQGWPPPSGANVLTL. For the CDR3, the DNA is TGTGCCAGCAGTAGACAGGGATGGCCCCCTCCCTCTGGGGCCAACGTACTGACTTTA.

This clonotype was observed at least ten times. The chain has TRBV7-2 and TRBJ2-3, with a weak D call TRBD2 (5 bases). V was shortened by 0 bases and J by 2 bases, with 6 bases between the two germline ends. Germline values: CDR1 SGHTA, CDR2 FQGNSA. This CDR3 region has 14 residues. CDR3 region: CASSLAGVTDTQYF. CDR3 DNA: TGTGCCAGCAGCTTAGCGGGAGTCACAGATACGCAGTATTTT.

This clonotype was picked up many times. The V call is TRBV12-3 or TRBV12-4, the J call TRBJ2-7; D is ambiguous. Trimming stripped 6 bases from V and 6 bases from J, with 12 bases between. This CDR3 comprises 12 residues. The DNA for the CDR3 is TGTGCCAGCAGATCCGGGTTATTCGAGCAGTACTTC. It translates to CASRSGLFEQYF.

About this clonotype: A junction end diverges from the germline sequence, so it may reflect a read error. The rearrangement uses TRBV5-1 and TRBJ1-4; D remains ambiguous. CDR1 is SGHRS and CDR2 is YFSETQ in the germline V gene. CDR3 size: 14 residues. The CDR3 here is CASSSTATNEKLLF. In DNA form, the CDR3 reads TGCGCCAGCAGTTCCACCGCAACTAATGAAAAACTGTTATTT.

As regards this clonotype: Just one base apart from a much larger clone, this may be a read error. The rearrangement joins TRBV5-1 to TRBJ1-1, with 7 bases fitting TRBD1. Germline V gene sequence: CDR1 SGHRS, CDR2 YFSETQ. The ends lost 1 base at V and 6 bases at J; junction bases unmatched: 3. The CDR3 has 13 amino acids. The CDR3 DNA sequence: TGCGCCAGCAGCTTGCTACAGGGGCCTGAAGCTTTCTTT. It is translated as CASSLLQGPEAFF.

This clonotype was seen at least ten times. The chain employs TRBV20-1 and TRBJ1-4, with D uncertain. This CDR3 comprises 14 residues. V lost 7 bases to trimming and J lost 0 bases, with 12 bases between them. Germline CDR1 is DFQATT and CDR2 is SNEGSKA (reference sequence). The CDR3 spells CSGREAPTNEKLFF. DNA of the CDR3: TGCAGTGGCCGAGAGGCCCCAACTAATGAAAAACTGTTTTTT.

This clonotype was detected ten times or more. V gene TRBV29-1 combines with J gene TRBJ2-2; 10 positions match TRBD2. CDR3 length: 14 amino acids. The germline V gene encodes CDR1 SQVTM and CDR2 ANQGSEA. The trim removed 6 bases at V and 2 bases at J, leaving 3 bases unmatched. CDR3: CSVGTSVNTGELFF. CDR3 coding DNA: TGCAGCGTAGGGACTAGCGTTAACACCGGGGAGCTGTTTTTT.

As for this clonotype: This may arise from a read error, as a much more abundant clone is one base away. Written as DNA, the CDR3 is TGTACCAGCCGGCAGGGGGGGACCTCCTACAATGAGCAGTTCTTC. Its protein is CTSRQGGTSYNEQFF. The rearrangement joins TRBV18 to TRBJ2-1; TRBD1 or TRBD2 may be the D gene (7 bases each). Germline lookup yields CDR1 KGHSH and CDR2 LQKENI. There are 15 residues in the CDR3.

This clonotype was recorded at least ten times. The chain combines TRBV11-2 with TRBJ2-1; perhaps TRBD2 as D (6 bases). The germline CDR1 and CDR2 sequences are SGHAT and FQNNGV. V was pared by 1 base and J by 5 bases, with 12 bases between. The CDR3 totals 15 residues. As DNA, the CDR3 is TGTGCCAGCAGCTTAGTTCCTAGCGACAACAATGAGCAGTTCTTC. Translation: CASSLVPSDNNEQFF.

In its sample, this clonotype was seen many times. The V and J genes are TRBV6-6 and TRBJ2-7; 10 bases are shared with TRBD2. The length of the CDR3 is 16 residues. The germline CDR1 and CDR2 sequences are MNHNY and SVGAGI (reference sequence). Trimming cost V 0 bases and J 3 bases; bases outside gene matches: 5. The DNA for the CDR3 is TGTGCCAGCAGTTACTCCGGGCTAGCGGGAGTCTACGAGCAGTACTTC. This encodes CASSYSGLAGVYEQYF.

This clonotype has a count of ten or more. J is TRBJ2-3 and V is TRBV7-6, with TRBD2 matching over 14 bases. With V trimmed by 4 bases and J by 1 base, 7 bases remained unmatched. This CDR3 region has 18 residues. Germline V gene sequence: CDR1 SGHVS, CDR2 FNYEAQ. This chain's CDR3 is CASSSGLAGAGGTDTQYF. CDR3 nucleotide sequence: TGTGCCAGCAGCTCGGGACTAGCGGGAGCGGGGGGCACAGATACGCAGTATTTT.

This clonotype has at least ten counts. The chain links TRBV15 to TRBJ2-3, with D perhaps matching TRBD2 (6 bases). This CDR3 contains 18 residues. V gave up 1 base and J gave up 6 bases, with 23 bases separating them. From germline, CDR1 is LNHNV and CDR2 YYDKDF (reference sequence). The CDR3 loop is CATSRASSLATGVDTQYF. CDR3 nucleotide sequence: TGTGCCACCAGCAGAGCCTCCTCGCTAGCGACTGGGGTGGATACGCAGTATTTT. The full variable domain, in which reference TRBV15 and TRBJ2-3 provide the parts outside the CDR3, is DAMVIQNPRYQVTQFGKPVTLSCSQTLNHNVMYWYQQKSSQAPKLLFHYYDKDFNNEADTPDNFQSRRPNTSFCFLDIRSPGLGDTAMYLCATSRASSLATGVDTQYFGPGTRLTVL.

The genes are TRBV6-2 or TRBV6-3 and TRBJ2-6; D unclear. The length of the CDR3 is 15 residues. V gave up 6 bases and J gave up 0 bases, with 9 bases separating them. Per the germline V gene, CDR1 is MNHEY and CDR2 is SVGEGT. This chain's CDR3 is CASRDDDSGANVLTF. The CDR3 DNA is TGTGCCAGCAGAGACGACGACTCTGGGGCCAACGTCCTGACTTTC.

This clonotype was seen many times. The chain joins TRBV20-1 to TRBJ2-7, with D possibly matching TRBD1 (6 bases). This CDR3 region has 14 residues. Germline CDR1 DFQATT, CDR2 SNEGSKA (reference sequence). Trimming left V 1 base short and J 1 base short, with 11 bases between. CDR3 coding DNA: TGCAGTGCTAGAGTTGGGGACAAGTCCTACGAGCAGTACTTC. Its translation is CSARVGDKSYEQYF.

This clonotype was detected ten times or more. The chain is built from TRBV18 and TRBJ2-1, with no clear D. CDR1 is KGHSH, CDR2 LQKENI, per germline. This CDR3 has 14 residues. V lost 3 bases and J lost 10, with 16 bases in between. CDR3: CASSPGIARGEQFF. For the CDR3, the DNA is TGTGCCAGCTCACCTGGAATCGCCCGTGGAGAGCAGTTCTTC.

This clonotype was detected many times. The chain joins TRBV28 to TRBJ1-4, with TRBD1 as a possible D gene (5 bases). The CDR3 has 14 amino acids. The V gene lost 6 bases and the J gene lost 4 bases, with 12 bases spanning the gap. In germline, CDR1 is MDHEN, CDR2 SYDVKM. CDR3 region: CASSLPQGNEKLFF. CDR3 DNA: TGTGCCAGCAGCCTACCCCAGGGTAATGAAAAACTGTTTTTT.

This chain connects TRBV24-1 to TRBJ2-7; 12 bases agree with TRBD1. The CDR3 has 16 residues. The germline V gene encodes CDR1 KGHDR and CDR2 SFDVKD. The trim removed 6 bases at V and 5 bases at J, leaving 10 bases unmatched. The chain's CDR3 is CATSSGTGGAYDEQYF. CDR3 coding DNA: TGTGCCACCAGTAGTGGGACAGGGGGCGCGTACGACGAGCAGTACTTC.

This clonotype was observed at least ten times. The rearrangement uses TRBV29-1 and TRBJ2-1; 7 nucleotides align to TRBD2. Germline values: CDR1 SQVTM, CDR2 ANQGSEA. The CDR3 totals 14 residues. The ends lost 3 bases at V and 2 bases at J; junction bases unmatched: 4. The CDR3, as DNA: TGCAGCGTTGAGACTAGCTATCCCTACAATGAGCAGTTCTTC. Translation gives CSVETSYPYNEQFF.

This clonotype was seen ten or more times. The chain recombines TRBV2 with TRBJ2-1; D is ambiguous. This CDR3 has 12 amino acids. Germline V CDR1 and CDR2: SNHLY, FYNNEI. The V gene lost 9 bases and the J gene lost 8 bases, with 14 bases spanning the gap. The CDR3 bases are TGTGCCAGAGCACTGCCTGGCGATGAGCAGTTCTTC. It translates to CARALPGDEQFF.

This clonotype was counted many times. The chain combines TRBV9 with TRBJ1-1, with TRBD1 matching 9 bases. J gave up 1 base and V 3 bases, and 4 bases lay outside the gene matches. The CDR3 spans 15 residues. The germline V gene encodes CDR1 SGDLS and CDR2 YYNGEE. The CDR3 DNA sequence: TGTGCCAGCAGCGGAACAGGGGGCCAGAACACTGAAGCTTTCTTT. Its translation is CASSGTGGQNTEAFF.

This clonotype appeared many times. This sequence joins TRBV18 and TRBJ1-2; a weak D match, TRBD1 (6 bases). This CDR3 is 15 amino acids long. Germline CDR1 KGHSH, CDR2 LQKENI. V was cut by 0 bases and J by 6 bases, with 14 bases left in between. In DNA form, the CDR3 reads TGTGCCAGCTCACCACCGGGCTCACAGGGTCATGGCTACACCTTC. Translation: CASSPPGSQGHGYTF.

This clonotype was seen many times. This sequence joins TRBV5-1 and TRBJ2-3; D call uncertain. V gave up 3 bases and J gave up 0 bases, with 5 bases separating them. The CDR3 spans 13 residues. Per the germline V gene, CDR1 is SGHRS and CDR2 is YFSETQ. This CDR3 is CASSSDSTDTQYF. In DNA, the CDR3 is TGCGCCAGCAGCTCAGACAGCACAGATACGCAGTATTTT.

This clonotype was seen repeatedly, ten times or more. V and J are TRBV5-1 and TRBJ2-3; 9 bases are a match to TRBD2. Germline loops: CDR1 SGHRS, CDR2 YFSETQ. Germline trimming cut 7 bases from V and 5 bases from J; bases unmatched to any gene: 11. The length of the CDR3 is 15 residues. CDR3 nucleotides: TGCGCCAGCGAGGGGGGCGGGAGGGCCCAAGATACGCAGTATTTT. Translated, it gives CASEGGGRAQDTQYF.

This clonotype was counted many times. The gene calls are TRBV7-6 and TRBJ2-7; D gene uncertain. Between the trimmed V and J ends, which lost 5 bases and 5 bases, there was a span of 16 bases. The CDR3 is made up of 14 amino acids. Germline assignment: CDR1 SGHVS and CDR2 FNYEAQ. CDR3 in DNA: TGTGCCAGCAGCCAAATGGATTGGCACGACGAGCAGTACTTC. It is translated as CASSQMDWHDEQYF.

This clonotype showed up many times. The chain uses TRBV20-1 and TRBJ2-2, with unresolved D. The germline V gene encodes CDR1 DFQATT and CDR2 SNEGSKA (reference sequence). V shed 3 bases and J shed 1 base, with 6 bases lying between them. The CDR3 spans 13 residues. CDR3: CSASPKNTGELFF. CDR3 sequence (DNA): TGCAGTGCTAGTCCAAAGAACACCGGGGAGCTGTTTTTT.

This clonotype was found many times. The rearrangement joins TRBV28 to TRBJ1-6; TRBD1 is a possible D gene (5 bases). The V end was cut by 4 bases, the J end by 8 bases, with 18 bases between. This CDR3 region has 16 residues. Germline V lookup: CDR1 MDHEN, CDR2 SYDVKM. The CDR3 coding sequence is TGTGCCAGCAGTTCTGTCTCCGGGCAGGGTTATTCACCCCTCCACTTT. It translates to CASSSVSGQGYSPLHF.